This T cell receptor beta chain comes out of a study of blood T cell repertoires in COVID-19. In the study overall: PBMCs, B-cell-depleted T cells, or T cells were the source of the cDNA or gDNA that made up the material.

In the authors' methods: Nucleated cell counts were estimated from reference gene primer amplification. Profiling relied on immunoSEQ multiplex PCR, and the TCRdb table lists in-frame clones only, not all of them. The V and J calls and clone size were taken over from that table, and D and trimming were inferred from the DNA. The data hold tens of thousands of clones, with over 75% observed a single time. Germline V lookup: CDR1 SEHNR, CDR2 FQNEAQ (reference sequence). Trimming cost V 4 bases and J 1 base, with 10 bases left between them. There are 14 residues in the CDR3. The sample taken for sequencing was peripheral blood. This chain joins TRBV7-9 and TRBJ1-1; D is possibly TRBD1 (5 bases). The clonotype comes from a man aged 50 to 60 with acute or convalescent COVID-19. CDR3 DNA sequence: TGTGCCAGCAGCTCCCAGACAGCGAACACTGAAGCTTTCTTT. Amino acid sequence: CASSSQTANTEAFF.